This TCR beta chain was sequenced for a study of T cell repertoires in cytomegalovirus infection. Whole-study findings and limits: Cumulated frequencies of public TCR beta families served to identify carriers of CMV plus the relevant HLA.

This clonotype was counted only a few times. Its antigen is currently unknown. A single record per CDR3 protein comes from TCRdb applying MiXCR to the reads. The data contain roughly 570,000 distinct CDR3 sequences, over 35% of them singletons. The sequencing here drew on cultured PBMCs, taken from culture after CMV antigen stimulation. The TCR originated in a human donor in good health (CMV status not recorded). Some clones in this sample may be carry-over from other donors' samples.

The CDR3 reads CASGGQGRNEKLFF. The DNA for the CDR3 is TGTGCCAGCGGCGGACAGGGAAGGAATGAAAAACTGTTTTTT. The rearrangement links TRBV7-9 to TRBJ1-4, with TRBD1 identical over 8 bases. The germline V gene encodes CDR1 SEHNR and CDR2 FQNEAQ (reference sequence). The trim removed 8 bases at V and 5 bases at J, leaving 7 bases unmatched. The length of the CDR3 is 14 residues. Full variable domain (remainder filled in from reference TRBV7-9 and TRBJ1-4): DTGVSQNPRHKITKRGQNVTFRCDPISEHNRLYWYRQTLGQGPEFLTYFQNEAQLEKSRLLSDRFSAERPKGSFSTLEIQRTEQGDSAMYLCASGGQGRNEKLFFGSGTQLSVL.